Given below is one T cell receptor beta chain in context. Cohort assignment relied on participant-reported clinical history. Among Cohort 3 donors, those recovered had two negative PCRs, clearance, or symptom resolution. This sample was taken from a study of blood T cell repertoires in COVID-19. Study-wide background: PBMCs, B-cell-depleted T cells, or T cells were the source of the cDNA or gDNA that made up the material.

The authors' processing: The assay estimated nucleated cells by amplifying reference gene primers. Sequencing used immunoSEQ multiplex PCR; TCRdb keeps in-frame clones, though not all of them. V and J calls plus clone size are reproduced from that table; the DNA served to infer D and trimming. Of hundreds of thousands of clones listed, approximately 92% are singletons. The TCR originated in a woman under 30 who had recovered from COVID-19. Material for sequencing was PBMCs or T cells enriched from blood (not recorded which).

CDR3 region: CASSMTPVGTYEQYF. The CDR3 coding sequence is TGTGCCAGTAGTATGACTCCCGTCGGGACCTACGAGCAGTACTTC. This chain uses TRBV19 with TRBJ2-7, with D tentatively TRBD2 (5 bases). The germline V gene has CDR1 LNHDA and CDR2 SQIVND (reference sequence). V lost 3 bases, J lost 2 bases, and 14 bases lay in between. This CDR3 has 15 amino acids.